This T cell receptor (beta chain) was documented in a study of cytomegalovirus exposure and HLA in healthy donors. Trimming cost V 4 bases and J 6 bases, with 19 bases left between them. CDR3 size: 15 residues. Germline lookup yields CDR1 SGHTA and CDR2 FQGNSA. This clone was observed a handful of times. Its antigen is undetermined. Whole-study results and caveats: The likely origin of a cluster of highly shared sequence variants was a sequencing artifact. The study designated around 150 TCR beta chains cytomegalovirus-associated. Immune exposure information available was restricted to CMV serostatus. In a later analysis, donors in an Asian-associated ancestry cluster reportedly had fewer N-insertions in productive TCRs than the cohort mean.

Primers: 60 Vbeta forward and 13 Jbeta reverse. TCRdb's table, derived via immunoSEQ multiplex PCR, lists solely in-frame clones and lacks some. The data show about 130,000 clones, roughly 80% seen once. The sequenced sample consisted of PBMCs. This rearrangement joins TRBV7-2 to TRBJ2-7; D unresolved. The source of this sequence is a female donor in good health and CMV-seronegative. As DNA, the CDR3 is TGTGCCAGCAGCTCCCACAGTGGGCCGGTACGCGAGCAGTACTTC. The encoded protein is CASSSHSGPVREQYF.